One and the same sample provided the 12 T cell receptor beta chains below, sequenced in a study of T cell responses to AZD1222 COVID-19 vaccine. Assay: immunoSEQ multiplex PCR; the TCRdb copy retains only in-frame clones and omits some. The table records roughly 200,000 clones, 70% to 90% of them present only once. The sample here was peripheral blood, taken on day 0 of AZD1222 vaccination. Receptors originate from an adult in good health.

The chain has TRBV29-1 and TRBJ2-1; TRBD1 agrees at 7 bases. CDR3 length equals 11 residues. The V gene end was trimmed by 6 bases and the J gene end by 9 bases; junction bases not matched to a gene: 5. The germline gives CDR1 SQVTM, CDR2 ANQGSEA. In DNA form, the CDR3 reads TGCAGCGTGATGACAGGGATTGAGCAGTTCTTC. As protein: CSVMTGIEQFF.

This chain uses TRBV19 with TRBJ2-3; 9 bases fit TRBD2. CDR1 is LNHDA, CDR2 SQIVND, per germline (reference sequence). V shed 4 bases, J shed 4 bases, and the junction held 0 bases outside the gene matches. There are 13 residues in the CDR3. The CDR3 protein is CASSSGGADTQYF. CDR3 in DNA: TGTGCCAGTAGTAGCGGGGGGGCAGATACGCAGTATTTT.

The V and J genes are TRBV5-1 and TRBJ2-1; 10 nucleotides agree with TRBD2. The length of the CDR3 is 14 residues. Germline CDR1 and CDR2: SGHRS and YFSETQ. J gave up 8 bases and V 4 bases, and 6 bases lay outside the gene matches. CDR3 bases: TGCGCCAGCAGCCTCTCTAGCGGGGGCGATGAGCAGTTCTTC. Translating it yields CASSLSSGGDEQFF.

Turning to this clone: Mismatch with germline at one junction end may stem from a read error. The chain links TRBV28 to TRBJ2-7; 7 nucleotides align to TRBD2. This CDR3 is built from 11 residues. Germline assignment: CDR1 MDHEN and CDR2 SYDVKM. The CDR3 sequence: CGSGNWYEQYF. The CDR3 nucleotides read TGTGGCAGCGGGAATTGGTACGAGCAGTACTTC.

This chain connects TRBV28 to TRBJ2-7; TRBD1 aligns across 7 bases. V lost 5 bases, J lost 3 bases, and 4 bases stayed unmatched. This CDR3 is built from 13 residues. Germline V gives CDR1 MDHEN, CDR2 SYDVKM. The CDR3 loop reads CASSTGAIYEQYF. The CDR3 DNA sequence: TGTGCCAGCAGTACAGGGGCCATCTACGAGCAGTACTTC.

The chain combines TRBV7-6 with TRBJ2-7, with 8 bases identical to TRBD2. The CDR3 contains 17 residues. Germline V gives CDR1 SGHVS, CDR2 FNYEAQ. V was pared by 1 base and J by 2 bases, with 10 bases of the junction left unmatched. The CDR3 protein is CASSLGTGLAGPYEQYF. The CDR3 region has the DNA TGTGCCAGCAGCTTAGGTACTGGGTTAGCGGGGCCCTACGAGCAGTACTTC.

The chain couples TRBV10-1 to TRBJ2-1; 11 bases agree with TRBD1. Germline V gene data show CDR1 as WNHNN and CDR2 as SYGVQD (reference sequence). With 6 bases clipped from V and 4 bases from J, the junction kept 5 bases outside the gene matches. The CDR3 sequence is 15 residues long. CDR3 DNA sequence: TGCGCCAGCAGCCAGGGACAGGGGGTTTACAATGAGCAGTTCTTC. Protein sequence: CASSQGQGVYNEQFF.

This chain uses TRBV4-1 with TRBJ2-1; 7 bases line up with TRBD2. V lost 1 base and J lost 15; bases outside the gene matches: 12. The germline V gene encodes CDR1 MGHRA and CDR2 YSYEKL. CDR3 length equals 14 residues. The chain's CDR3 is CASSQAPGGSFRFF. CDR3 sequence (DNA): TGCGCCAGCAGCCAAGCCCCGGGGGGTAGCTTTAGGTTCTTC.

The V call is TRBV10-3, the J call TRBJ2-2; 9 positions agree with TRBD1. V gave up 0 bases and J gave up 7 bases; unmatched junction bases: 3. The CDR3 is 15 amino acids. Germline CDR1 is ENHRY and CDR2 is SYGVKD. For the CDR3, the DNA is TGTGCCATCAGTGAGTCGGGACAGGGAAGCGGGGAGCTGTTTTTT. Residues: CAISESGQGSGELFF.

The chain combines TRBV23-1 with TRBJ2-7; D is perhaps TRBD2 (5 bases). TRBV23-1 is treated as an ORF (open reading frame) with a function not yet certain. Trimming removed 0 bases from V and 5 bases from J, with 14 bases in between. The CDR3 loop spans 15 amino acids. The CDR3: CASSQSWRRRHEQYF. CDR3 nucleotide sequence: TGCGCCAGCAGTCAATCTTGGAGGAGGAGGCACGAGCAGTACTTC.

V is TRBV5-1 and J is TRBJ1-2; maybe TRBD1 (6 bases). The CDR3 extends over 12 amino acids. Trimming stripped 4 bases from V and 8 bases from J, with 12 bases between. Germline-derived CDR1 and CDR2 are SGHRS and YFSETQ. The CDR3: CASSVKGEGYTF. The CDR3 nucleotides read TGCGCCAGCAGCGTAAAGGGGGAAGGCTACACCTTC.

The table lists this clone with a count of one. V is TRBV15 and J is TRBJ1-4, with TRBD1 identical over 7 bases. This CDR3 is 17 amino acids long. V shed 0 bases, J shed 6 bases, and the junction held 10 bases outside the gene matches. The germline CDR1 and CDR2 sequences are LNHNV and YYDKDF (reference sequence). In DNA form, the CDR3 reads TGTGCCACCAGCAGAGATAGGGGGCGCCGGGTTTATGAAAAACTGTTTTTT. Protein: CATSRDRGRRVYEKLFF.